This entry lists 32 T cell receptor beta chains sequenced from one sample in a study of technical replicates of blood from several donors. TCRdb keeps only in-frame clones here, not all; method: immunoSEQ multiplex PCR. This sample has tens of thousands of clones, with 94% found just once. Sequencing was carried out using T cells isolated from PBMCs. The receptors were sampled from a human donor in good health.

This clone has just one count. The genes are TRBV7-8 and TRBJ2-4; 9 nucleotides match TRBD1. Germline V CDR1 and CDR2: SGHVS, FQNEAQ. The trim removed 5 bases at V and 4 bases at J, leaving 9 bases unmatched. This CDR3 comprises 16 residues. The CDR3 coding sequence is TGTGCCAGCAGCGCCAATCCAGGGACAGGGAAAAACATTCAGTACTTC. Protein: CASSANPGTGKNIQYF.

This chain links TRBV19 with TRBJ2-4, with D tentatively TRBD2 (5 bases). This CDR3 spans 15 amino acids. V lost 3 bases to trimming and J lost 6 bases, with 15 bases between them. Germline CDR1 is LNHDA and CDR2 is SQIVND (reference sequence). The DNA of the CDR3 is TGTGCCAGTAGTATTACTTCCCAACGGGGAAACATTCAGTACTTC. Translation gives CASSITSQRGNIQYF.

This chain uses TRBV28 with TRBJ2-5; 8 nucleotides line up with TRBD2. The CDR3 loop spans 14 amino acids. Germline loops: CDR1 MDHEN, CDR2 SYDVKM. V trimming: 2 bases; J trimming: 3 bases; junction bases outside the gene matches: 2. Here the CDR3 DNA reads TGTGCCAGCAGTTTAGTAGCGGGAAAAGAGACCCAGTACTTC. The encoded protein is CASSLVAGKETQYF.

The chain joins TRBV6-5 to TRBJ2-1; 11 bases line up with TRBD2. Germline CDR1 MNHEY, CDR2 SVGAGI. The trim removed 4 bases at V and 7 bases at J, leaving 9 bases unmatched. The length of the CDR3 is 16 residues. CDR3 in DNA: TGTGCCAGCAGTTGGGAGGTAGCGGGGGGGCAGAATGAGCAGTTCTTC. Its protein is CASSWEVAGGQNEQFF.

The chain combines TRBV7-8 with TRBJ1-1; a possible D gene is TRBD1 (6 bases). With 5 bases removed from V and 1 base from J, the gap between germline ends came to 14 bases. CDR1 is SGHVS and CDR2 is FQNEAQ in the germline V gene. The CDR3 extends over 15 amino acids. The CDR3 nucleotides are TGTGCCAGCAGCATTACAGGGATCAAGAACACTGAAGCTTTCTTT. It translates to CASSITGIKNTEAFF.

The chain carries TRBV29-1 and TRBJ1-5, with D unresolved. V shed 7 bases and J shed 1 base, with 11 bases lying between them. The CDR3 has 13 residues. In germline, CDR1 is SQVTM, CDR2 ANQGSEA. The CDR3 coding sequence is TGCAGCGCTCGGACGGGGAGCAATCAGCCCCAGCATTTT. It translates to CSARTGSNQPQHF.

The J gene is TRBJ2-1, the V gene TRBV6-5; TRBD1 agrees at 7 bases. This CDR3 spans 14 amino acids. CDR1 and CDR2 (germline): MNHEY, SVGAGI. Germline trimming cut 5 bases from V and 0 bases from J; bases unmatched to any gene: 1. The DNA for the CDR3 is TGTGCCAGCAGTGACAGGGTCTCCTACAATGAGCAGTTCTTC. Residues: CASSDRVSYNEQFF.

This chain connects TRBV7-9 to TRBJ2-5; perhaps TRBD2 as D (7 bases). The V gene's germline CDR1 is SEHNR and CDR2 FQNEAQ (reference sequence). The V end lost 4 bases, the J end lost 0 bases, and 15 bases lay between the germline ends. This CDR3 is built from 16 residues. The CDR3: CASSSDFGGHQETQYF. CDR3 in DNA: TGTGCCAGCAGCTCCGATTTCGGGGGGCACCAAGAGACCCAGTACTTC.

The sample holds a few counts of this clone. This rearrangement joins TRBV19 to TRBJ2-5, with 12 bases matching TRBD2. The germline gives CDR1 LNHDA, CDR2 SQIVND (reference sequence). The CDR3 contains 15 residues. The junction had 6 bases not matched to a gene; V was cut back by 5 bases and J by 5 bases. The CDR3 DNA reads TGTGCCAGTAGTCCACTAGCGGGGGGCGGGGAGACCCAGTACTTC. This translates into CASSPLAGGGETQYF. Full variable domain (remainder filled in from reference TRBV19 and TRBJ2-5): DGGITQSPKYLFRKEGQNVTLSCEQNLNHDAMYWYRQDPGQGLRLIYYSQIVNDFQKGDIAEGYSVSREKKESFPLTVTSAQKNPTAFYLCASSPLAGGGETQYFGPGTRLLVL.

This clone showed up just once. CDR3 DNA sequence: TGCAGCGTTGAAGGTCAGGGGTCCCATTTTGGGGGCTACACCTTC. Translating gives CSVEGQGSHFGGYTF. The rearrangement joins TRBV29-1 to TRBJ1-2; maybe TRBD1 (6 bases). CDR1 is SQVTM and CDR2 is ANQGSEA in the germline V gene. The CDR3 contains 15 residues. V lost 1 base and J lost 8, with 20 bases in between.

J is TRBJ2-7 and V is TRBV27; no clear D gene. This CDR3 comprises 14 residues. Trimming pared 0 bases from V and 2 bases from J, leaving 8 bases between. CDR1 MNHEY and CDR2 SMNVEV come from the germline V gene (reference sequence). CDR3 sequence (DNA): TGTGCCAGCAGTTTATCTGGCCCTGCCTACGAGCAGTACTTC. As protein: CASSLSGPAYEQYF.

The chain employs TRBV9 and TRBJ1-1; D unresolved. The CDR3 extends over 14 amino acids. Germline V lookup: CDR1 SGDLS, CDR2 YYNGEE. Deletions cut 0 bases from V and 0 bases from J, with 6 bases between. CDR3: CASSVGEVNTEAFF. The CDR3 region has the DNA TGTGCCAGCAGCGTAGGTGAGGTGAACACTGAAGCTTTCTTT. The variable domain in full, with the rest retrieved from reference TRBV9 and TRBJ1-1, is DSGVTQTPKHLITATGQRVTLRCSPRSGDLSVYWYQQSLDQGLQFLIQYYNGEERAKGNILERFSAQQFPDLHSELNLSSLELGDSALYFCASSVGEVNTEAFFGQGTRLTVV.

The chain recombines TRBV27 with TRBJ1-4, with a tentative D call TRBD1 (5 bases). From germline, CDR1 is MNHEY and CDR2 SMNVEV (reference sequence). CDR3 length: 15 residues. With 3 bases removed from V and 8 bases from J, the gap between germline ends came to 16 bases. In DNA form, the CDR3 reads TGTGCCAGCAGTTTGGGTATAGGGGTTCGAGAAAAACTGTTTTTT. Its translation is CASSLGIGVREKLFF.

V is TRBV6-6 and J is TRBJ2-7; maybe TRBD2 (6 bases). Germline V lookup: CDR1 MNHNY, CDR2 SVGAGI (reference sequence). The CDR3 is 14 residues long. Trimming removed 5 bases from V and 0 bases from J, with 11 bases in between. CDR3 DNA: TGTGCCAGCAGTCTTCGCGGGGACTCCTACGAGCAGTACTTC. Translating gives CASSLRGDSYEQYF.

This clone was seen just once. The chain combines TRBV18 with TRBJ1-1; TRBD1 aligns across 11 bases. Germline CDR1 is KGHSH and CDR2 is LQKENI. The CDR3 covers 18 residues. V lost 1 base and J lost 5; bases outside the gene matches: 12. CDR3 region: CASSPLPMDRGLRTEAFF. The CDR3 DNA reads TGTGCCAGCTCACCACTCCCGATGGACAGGGGGCTAAGGACTGAAGCTTTCTTT.

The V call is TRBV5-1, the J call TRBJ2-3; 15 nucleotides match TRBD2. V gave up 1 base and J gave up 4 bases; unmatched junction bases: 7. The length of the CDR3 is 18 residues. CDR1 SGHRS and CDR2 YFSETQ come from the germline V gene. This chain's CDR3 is CASSLSWTSGGAADTQYF. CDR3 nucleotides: TGCGCCAGCAGCTTGTCGTGGACTAGCGGGGGGGCTGCAGATACGCAGTATTTT.

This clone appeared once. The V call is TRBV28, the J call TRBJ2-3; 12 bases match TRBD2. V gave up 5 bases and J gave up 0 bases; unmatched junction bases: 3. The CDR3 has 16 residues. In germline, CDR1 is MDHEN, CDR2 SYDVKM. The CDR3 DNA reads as TGTGCCAGCAGTCCCACTAGCGGGAGGAGCACAGATACGCAGTATTTT. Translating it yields CASSPTSGRSTDTQYF.

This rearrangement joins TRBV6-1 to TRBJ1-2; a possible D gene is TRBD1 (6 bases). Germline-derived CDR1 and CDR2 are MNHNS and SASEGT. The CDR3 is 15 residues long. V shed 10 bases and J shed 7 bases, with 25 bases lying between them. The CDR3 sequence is CATLTGTSFRSGYTF. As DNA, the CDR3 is TGTGCCACCCTCACCGGGACAAGCTTCAGATCTGGCTACACCTTC.

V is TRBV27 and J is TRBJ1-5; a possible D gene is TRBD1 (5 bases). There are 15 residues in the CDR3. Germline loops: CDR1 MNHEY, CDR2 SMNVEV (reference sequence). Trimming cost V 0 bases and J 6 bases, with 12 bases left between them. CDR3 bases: TGTGCCAGCAGTTTATCCCCAGGGTTTAGTCAGCCCCAGCATTTT. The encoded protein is CASSLSPGFSQPQHF.

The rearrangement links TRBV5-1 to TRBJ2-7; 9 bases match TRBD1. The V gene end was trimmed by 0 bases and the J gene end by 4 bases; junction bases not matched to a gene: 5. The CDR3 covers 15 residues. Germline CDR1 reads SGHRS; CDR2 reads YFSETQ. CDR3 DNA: TGCGCCAGCAGCTTGGAGGTGACAGGGGGGTACGAGCAGTACTTC. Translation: CASSLEVTGGYEQYF.

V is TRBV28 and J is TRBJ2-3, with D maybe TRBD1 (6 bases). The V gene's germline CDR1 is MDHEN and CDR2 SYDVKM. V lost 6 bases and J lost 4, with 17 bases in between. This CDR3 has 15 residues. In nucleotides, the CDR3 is TGTGCCAGCAGCCCCGACAGGATTAAAGCAGATACGCAGTATTTT. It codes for CASSPDRIKADTQYF.

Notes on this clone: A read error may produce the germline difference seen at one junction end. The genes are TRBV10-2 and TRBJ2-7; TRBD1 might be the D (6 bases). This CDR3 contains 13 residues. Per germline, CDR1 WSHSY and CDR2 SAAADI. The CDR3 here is CASRGDKGLQEDF. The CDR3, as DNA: TGCGCCAGCAGGGGGGACAAGGGCTTGCAGGAGGACTTC.

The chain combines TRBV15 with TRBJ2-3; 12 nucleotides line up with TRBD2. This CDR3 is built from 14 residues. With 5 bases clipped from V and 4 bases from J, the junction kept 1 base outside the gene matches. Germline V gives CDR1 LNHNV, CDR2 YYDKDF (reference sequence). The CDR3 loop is CATSLAGGPDTQYF. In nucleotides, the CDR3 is TGTGCCACCAGCCTAGCGGGAGGGCCAGATACGCAGTATTTT.

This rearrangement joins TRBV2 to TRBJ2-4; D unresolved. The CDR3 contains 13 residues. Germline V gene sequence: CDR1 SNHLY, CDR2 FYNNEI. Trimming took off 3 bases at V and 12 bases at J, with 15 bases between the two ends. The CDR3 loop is CASSDNTKQTQYF. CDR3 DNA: TGTGCCAGCAGTGACAACACAAAACAAACTCAGTACTTC.

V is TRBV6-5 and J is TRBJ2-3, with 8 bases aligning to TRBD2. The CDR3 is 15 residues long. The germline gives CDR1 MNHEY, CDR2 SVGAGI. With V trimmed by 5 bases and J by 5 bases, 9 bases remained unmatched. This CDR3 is CASSQGAGGGDTQYF. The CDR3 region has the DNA TGTGCCAGCAGTCAAGGGGCGGGAGGTGGAGATACGCAGTATTTT.

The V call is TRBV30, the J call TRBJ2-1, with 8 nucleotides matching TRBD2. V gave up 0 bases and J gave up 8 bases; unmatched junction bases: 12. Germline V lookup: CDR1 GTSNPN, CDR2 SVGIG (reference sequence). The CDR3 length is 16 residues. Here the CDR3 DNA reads TGTGCCTGGAGTGTACAACGGGGTAGCGGGGACGATGAGCAGTTCTTC. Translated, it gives CAWSVQRGSGDDEQFF.

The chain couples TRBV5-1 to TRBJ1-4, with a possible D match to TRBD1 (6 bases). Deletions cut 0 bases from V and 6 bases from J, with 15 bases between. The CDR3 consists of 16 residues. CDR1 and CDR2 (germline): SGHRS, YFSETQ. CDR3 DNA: TGCGCCAGCAGCTTGGTTGGTCCAGGGGCGGATGAAAAACTGTTTTTT. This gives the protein CASSLVGPGADEKLFF.

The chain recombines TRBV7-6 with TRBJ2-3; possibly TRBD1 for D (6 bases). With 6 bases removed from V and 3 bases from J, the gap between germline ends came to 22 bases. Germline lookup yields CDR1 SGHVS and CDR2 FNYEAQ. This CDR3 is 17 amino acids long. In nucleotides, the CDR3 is TGTGCCAGCAGTCCCTATCCGGGACAAAGAAAAACAGATACGCAGTATTTT. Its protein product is CASSPYPGQRKTDTQYF.

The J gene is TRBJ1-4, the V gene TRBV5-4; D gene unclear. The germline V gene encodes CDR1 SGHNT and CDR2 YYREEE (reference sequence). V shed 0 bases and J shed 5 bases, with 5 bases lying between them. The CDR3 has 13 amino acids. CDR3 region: CASSLALNEKLFF. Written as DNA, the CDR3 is TGTGCCAGCAGCTTGGCCCTCAATGAAAAACTGTTTTTT.

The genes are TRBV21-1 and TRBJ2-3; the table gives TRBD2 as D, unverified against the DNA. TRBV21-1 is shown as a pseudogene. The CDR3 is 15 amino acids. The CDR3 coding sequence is TGTGCCAGCAGCACGACTAGCGAGAGCACAGATACGCAGTATTTT. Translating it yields CASSTTSESTDTQYF.

The CDR3 protein is CASSPPSGRAGNAETQYF. In nucleotides, the CDR3 is TGTGCCAGCTCACCCCCTAGCGGGAGGGCCGGGAATGCAGAGACCCAGTACTTC. J is TRBJ2-5 and V is TRBV18; 12 bases align to TRBD2. The CDR3 has 18 residues. The junction had 12 bases not matched to a gene; V was cut back by 3 bases and J by 4 bases. Germline V gives CDR1 KGHSH, CDR2 LQKENI.

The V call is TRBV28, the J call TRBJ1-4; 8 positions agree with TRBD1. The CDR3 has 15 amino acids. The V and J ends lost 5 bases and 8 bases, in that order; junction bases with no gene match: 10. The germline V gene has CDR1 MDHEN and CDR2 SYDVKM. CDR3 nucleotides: TGTGCCAGCAGTCCCAGGACAGGGTCAGGGGAAAAACTGTTTTTT. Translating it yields CASSPRTGSGEKLFF.